Following are 23 T cell receptor beta chains from one sample sequenced in a study of blood T cell repertoires in COVID-19. Generated by immunoSEQ multiplex PCR, the TCRdb table keeps only in-frame clones and is missing some. Among about 670,000 clones listed, about 90% were seen once. The sequenced sample was peripheral blood. These receptor sequences come from a woman under 30 with acute or convalescent COVID-19.

This chain links TRBV27 with TRBJ1-4, with a possible D match to TRBD1 (5 bases). CDR3 length: 14 residues. V lost 8 bases to trimming and J lost 8 bases, with 18 bases between them. CDR1 MNHEY and CDR2 SMNVEV come from the germline V gene (reference sequence). The CDR3 sequence is CASRWLGHEEKLFF. The CDR3 nucleotides are TGTGCCAGCCGGTGGCTGGGGCATGAGGAAAAACTGTTTTTT.

This rearrangement joins TRBV6-5 to TRBJ1-4; 7 bases agree with TRBD1. Unmatched junction bases numbered 3, after V lost 5 bases and J lost 0 bases. The CDR3 length is 15 residues. CDR1 and CDR2 (germline): MNHEY, SVGAGI. CDR3 residues: CASSQGVATNEKLFF. Here the CDR3 DNA reads TGTGCCAGCAGTCAGGGGGTGGCAACTAATGAAAAACTGTTTTTT.

This clone was counted a few times. The chain uses TRBV18 and TRBJ2-6; 9 nucleotides agree with TRBD1. J lost 3 bases, V lost 0 bases, and 9 bases had no gene match. Germline V CDR1 and CDR2: KGHSH, LQKENI. The CDR3 is 19 residues long. CDR3 DNA: TGTGCCAGCTCACCACCTGGGACAGGGAGAAGACGTGGGGCCAACGTCCTGACTTTC. Its protein is CASSPPGTGRRRGANVLTF.

This sequence joins TRBV5-1 and TRBJ1-3; D gene uncertain. The CDR3 runs to 14 residues. V was trimmed by 5 bases and J by 0 bases, leaving 9 bases between them. Germline CDR1 SGHRS, CDR2 YFSETQ. The CDR3 loop is CASSSTSSGNTIYF. CDR3 DNA: TGCGCCAGCAGTTCCACGAGCTCTGGAAACACCATATATTTT.

The chain recombines TRBV6-5 with TRBJ2-7, with a possible D match to TRBD2 (6 bases). V lost 9 bases, J lost 1 base, and 10 bases lay in between. The CDR3 has 12 amino acids. Per the germline V gene, CDR1 is MNHEY and CDR2 is SVGAGI. The CDR3 loop reads CASAGTSYEQYF. The CDR3 DNA sequence: TGTGCCAGTGCCGGGACTTCCTACGAGCAGTACTTC.

The chain couples TRBV5-6 to TRBJ2-1; 7 bases agree with TRBD2. Germline V lookup: CDR1 SGHDT, CDR2 YYEEEE. Losses at the gene ends were 7 bases for V and 7 bases for J; bases not matched to a gene: 8. The CDR3 runs 13 residues. This chain's CDR3 is CASGEGRGNEQFF. The DNA of the CDR3 is TGTGCCAGCGGGGAGGGAAGAGGGAATGAGCAGTTCTTC.

This clone came up once. The rearrangement links TRBV9 to TRBJ2-3, with D unresolved. Germline CDR1 reads SGDLS; CDR2 reads YYNGEE. The CDR3 consists of 13 residues. V was shortened by 2 bases and J by 6 bases, with 10 bases between the two germline ends. In DNA, the CDR3 is TGTGCCAGCAGCGTTACCTCTACGGATACGCAGTATTTT. Amino acids: CASSVTSTDTQYF.

The chain couples TRBV6-5 to TRBJ1-5; tentatively, D is TRBD1 (6 bases). This CDR3 has 14 residues. CDR1 and CDR2 (germline): MNHEY, SVGAGI. Deletions cut 0 bases from V and 7 bases from J, with 10 bases between. The CDR3 DNA sequence: TGTGCCAGCAGTTACTCGGGACAAAGCCAGCCCCAGCATTTT. Its translation is CASSYSGQSQPQHF.

The chain carries TRBV23-1 and TRBJ2-2; D is possibly TRBD2 (5 bases). TRBV23-1 is placed among ORFs of uncertain function. Trimming stripped 7 bases from V and 7 bases from J, with 16 bases between. The CDR3 has 14 residues. The CDR3 bases are TGCGCCAGCACTACAGAGGGCGTGGGCGGGGAGCTGTTTTTT. Its protein product is CASTTEGVGGELFF.

V and J are TRBV14 and TRBJ1-1; TRBD1 is a possible D gene (5 bases). Between the trimmed V and J ends, which lost 0 bases and 5 bases, there was a span of 16 bases. Germline CDR1 and CDR2: SGHDN and FVKESK. The CDR3 is 16 amino acids. The CDR3 spells CASSQEGRGRRTEAFF. CDR3 DNA: TGTGCCAGCAGCCAAGAGGGGCGGGGAAGGAGGACTGAAGCTTTCTTT.

The genes are TRBV6-6 and TRBJ1-1, with 7 bases fitting TRBD1. Losses at the gene ends were 5 bases for V and 1 base for J; bases not matched to a gene: 4. Germline CDR1 and CDR2: MNHNY and SVGAGI (reference sequence). The CDR3 has 14 amino acids. The DNA of the CDR3 is TGTGCCAGCAGTCCGGACAGGTCGAACACTGAAGCTTTCTTT. Amino acid sequence: CASSPDRSNTEAFF.

The chain links TRBV5-1 to TRBJ2-2; D gene unclear. The V end lost 5 bases, the J end lost 1 base, and 12 bases lay between the germline ends. The CDR3 is made up of 15 amino acids. Germline V gene data show CDR1 as SGHRS and CDR2 as YFSETQ. The CDR3 nucleotides are TGCGCCAGCAGTTTCGACACCGAGAACACCGGGGAGCTGTTTTTT. Protein product: CASSFDTENTGELFF. Drawing the rest from reference TRBV5-1 and TRBJ2-2, the complete variable domain is KAGVTQTPRYLIKTRGQQVTLSCSPISGHRSVSWYQQTPGQGLQFLFEYFSETQRNKGNFPGRFSGRQFSNSRSEMNVSTLELGDSALYLCASSFDTENTGELFFGEGSRLTVL.

The rearrangement uses TRBV9 and TRBJ1-1; 10 nucleotides line up with TRBD1. CDR1 SGDLS and CDR2 YYNGEE come from the germline V gene. The CDR3 has 14 residues. The V and J ends lost 4 bases and 8 bases, in that order; junction bases with no gene match: 8. CDR3 region: CASSPVTGGSEAFF. In nucleotides, the CDR3 is TGTGCCAGCAGCCCGGTGACAGGGGGCTCCGAAGCTTTCTTT.

The rearrangement uses TRBV19 and TRBJ1-6; 7 bases agree with TRBD1. V shed 9 bases, J shed 3 bases, and the junction held 8 bases outside the gene matches. CDR3 length equals 15 residues. CDR1 LNHDA and CDR2 SQIVND come from the germline V gene (reference sequence). In nucleotides, the CDR3 is TGTGCCAGCACAACCGGGACAGTCTATAATTCACCCCTCCACTTT. It translates to CASTTGTVYNSPLHF. The full variable domain, its missing parts supplied by reference TRBV19 and TRBJ1-6, is DGGITQSPKYLFRKEGQNVTLSCEQNLNHDAMYWYRQDPGQGLRLIYYSQIVNDFQKGDIAEGYSVSREKKESFPLTVTSAQKNPTAFYLCASTTGTVYNSPLHFGNGTRLTVT.

Comments on this clone: The same CDR3 arises from other DNA sequences in this sample as well. The chain joins TRBV6-5 to TRBJ1-2, with a weak D call TRBD1 (5 bases). The germline V gene encodes CDR1 MNHEY and CDR2 SVGAGI. The ends were cut back, 2 bases at V and 5 bases at J, with 6 bases in the middle. The CDR3 is 12 residues long. CDR3 nucleotide sequence: TGTGCCAGCAGTTACGGGGGGTATGGCTACACCTTC. It codes for CASSYGGYGYTF.

The count of this clone is one. This chain connects TRBV3-1 (or the pseudogene TRBV3-2) to TRBJ2-3, with TRBD2 matching 10 bases. With V trimmed by 0 bases and J by 3 bases, 3 bases remained unmatched. CDR1 and CDR2 from the germline V gene are LGHDT and YNNKEL (reference sequence). This CDR3 region has 16 residues. The CDR3 DNA sequence: TGTGCCAGCAGCCAAGAGCTAGCGGGGGAGACAGATACGCAGTATTTT. Its translation: CASSQELAGETDTQYF.

The CDR3 DNA reads TGTGCCACAAGCGACCCAAACTATGGCTACACCTTC. Residues: CATSDPNYGYTF. The chain couples TRBV10-3 to TRBJ1-2; D unclear. The ends were cut back, 10 bases at V and 2 bases at J, with 11 bases in the middle. Per germline, CDR1 ENHRY and CDR2 SYGVKD. The CDR3 length is 12 residues.

The chain employs TRBV6-2 or TRBV6-3 and TRBJ2-2, with 10 bases lining up with TRBD1. J gave up 2 bases and V 2 bases, and 5 bases lay outside the gene matches. CDR3 length: 17 amino acids. Germline V gene lookup returns CDR1 MNHEY and CDR2 SVGEGT. The CDR3: CASSYHRTGGNTGELFF. CDR3 nucleotides: TGTGCCAGCAGTTACCATCGGACAGGGGGAAACACCGGGGAGCTGTTTTTT.

In DNA form, the CDR3 reads TGTGCCAGCAGAGCTGGACAGGGGACATACAATGAGCAGTTCTTC. This sequence encodes CASRAGQGTYNEQFF. The chain has TRBV21-1 and TRBJ2-1; the table names TRBD1, a call not compared with the DNA. TRBV21-1 is a documented pseudogene. CDR3 length: 15 residues.

The CDR3 DNA is TGTGCCACCAGTGACTACAGGGGGCCGAAGTTCTTC. It translates to CATSDYRGPKFF. V is TRBV24-1 and J is TRBJ2-1, with TRBD1 matching 9 bases. V trimming: 4 bases; J trimming: 14 bases; junction bases outside the gene matches: 5. Germline V gene sequence: CDR1 KGHDR, CDR2 SFDVKD. The CDR3 runs 12 residues.

The count of this clone is one. The rearrangement uses TRBV4-3 and TRBJ1-5; D not resolved. Trimming left V 1 base short and J 7 bases short, with 14 bases between. In germline, CDR1 is LGHNA, CDR2 YSLEER. The CDR3 length is 15 residues. The CDR3 DNA sequence: TGCGCCAGCAGCCAAGGTGTGGGGAGTAGGCAGCCCCAGCATTTT. The encoded protein is CASSQGVGSRQPQHF.

The CDR3 bases are TGTGCCGCAGCCCGGGACAACCACAATGAGCAGTTCTTC. Encoded protein: CAAARDNHNEQFF. The chain joins TRBV24-1 to TRBJ2-1; D may be TRBD1 (6 bases). The germline V and J ends were trimmed by 12 bases and 5 bases, with 16 bases remaining between them. In germline, CDR1 is KGHDR, CDR2 SFDVKD. The CDR3 is 13 amino acids.

There are a few counts of this clone. V is TRBV5-1 and J is TRBJ1-5; TRBD1 agrees at 8 bases. Per germline, CDR1 SGHRS and CDR2 YFSETQ. CDR3 length equals 16 residues. Trimming removed 5 bases from V and 2 bases from J; junction bases left unmatched: 9. CDR3 DNA sequence: TGCGCCAGCAGACCGCGACCGGGACAGGGCAATCAGCCCCAGCATTTT. Its translation is CASRPRPGQGNQPQHF.